The 30 T cell receptor beta chains in this list originate from one sample, sequenced in a study of shared clonotypes between healthy human individuals. Naivety among CD8 cells was defined by CD45RO negativity and positive CCR7 selection, thereby excluding terminally differentiated effector memory CD45RA+ cells. Only in-frame clones appear in the TCRdb table, and some are missing; sequencing was by immunoSEQ multiplex PCR. The top ten hold approximately 1% of the sample, which has 1.5 million to 2.5 million clones, roughly 95% seen once. The material sequenced was naive CD8+ T cells sorted from blood. The receptor set was obtained from a man aged 18 to 29 in good health.

The chain recombines TRBV4-1 with TRBJ1-5, with a weak D call TRBD1 (5 bases). V was clipped by 5 bases and J by 1 base, with 15 bases between them. CDR1 and CDR2 from the germline V gene are MGHRA and YSYEKL. The CDR3 is 16 residues long. This CDR3 reads CASSYSPGVSNQPQHF. DNA of the CDR3: TGCGCCAGCAGCTATTCCCCGGGGGTCAGCAATCAGCCCCAGCATTTT.

The rearrangement joins TRBV27 to TRBJ2-7; 7 bases agree with TRBD1. The V gene end was trimmed by 2 bases and the J gene end by 6 bases; junction bases not matched to a gene: 7. Germline CDR1 MNHEY, CDR2 SMNVEV (reference sequence). This CDR3 contains 14 residues. The CDR3 DNA reads as TGTGCCAGCAGTTTAACAGGGACAGCAAGCGAGCAGTACTTC. Protein sequence: CASSLTGTASEQYF.

The chain combines TRBV5-4 with TRBJ1-1; possibly TRBD1 for D (5 bases). The CDR3 spans 14 residues. V dropped 0 bases and J dropped 1 base, with 7 bases sitting between them. The V gene's germline CDR1 is SGHNT and CDR2 YYREEE (reference sequence). For the CDR3, the DNA is TGTGCCAGCAGCTTGGCACAGGCGAACACTGAAGCTTTCTTT. Amino acid sequence: CASSLAQANTEAFF.

This clone occurred a few times. The chain employs TRBV19 and TRBJ1-5; the match to TRBD1 covers 9 bases. Trimming took 8 bases from V and 5 from J; bases not matched to a gene: 7. CDR1 LNHDA and CDR2 SQIVND come from the germline V gene (reference sequence). The CDR3 runs to 14 residues. CDR3 sequence (DNA): TGTGCCAGTGCGGAAAGGACAGGGGATCAGCCCCAGCATTTT. This sequence encodes CASAERTGDQPQHF.

V is TRBV11-2 and J is TRBJ2-3; D is undetermined. The CDR3 length is 12 residues. Between the trimmed V and J ends, which lost 6 bases and 4 bases, there was a span of 8 bases. Germline CDR1 and CDR2: SGHAT and FQNNGV. The CDR3 region is CASSRTADTQYF. Here the CDR3 DNA reads TGTGCCAGCAGTCGTACCGCAGATACGCAGTATTTT. The whole variable domain, remainder taken from reference TRBV11-2 and TRBJ2-3, is EAGVAQSPRYKIIEKRQSVAFWCNPISGHATLYWYQQILGQGPKLLIQFQNNGVVDDSQLPKDRFSAERLKGVDSTLKIQPAKLEDSAVYLCASSRTADTQYFGPGTRLTVL.

The chain employs TRBV10-1 and TRBJ1-5; D is uncertain. Trimming pared 3 bases from V and 7 bases from J, leaving 16 bases between. Germline CDR1 WNHNN, CDR2 SYGVQD (reference sequence). The CDR3 runs to 15 residues. CDR3 region: CASSDPAAKVQPQHF. CDR3 DNA sequence: TGCGCCAGCAGTGACCCGGCGGCAAAAGTGCAGCCCCAGCATTTT.

The chain carries TRBV4-3 and TRBJ2-7, with a weak D call TRBD2 (7 bases). The CDR3 has 13 amino acids. The V gene lost 3 bases and the J gene lost 3 bases, with 9 bases spanning the gap. Germline V gene data show CDR1 as LGHNA and CDR2 as YSLEER. CDR3 sequence (DNA): TGCGCCAGCAGCCAGAGGGGGGGCTACGAGCAGTACTTC. It yields the protein CASSQRGGYEQYF.

The chain links TRBV21-1 to TRBJ2-7; TRBD1 is the table's D call and was not checked against the DNA. TRBV21-1 is described as a pseudogene. CDR3 length: 15 amino acids. CDR3 loop: CASSPRTGGGDEQYF. CDR3 bases: TGTGCCAGCAGCCCCCGGACAGGGGGAGGAGACGAGCAGTACTTC.

CDR3 coding DNA: TGTGCCAGCAGCTTAGCTCTCCGGACTGAAGCTTTCTTT. It translates to CASSLALRTEAFF. The chain couples TRBV7-9 to TRBJ1-1; unclear D gene. The V end lost 0 bases, the J end lost 5 bases, and 7 bases lay between the germline ends. The CDR3 contains 13 residues. Per germline, CDR1 SEHNR and CDR2 FQNEAQ (reference sequence).

This chain links TRBV7-6 with TRBJ2-5, with D possibly matching TRBD1 (6 bases). The CDR3 totals 15 residues. V lost 3 bases, J lost 5 bases, and 16 bases lay in between. Germline CDR1 SGHVS, CDR2 FNYEAQ. CDR3 bases: TGTGCCAGCAGCTTGCCGGGACAACTCCGGGAGACCCAGTACTTC. Its translation is CASSLPGQLRETQYF.

This chain uses TRBV7-6 with TRBJ2-5, with D possibly TRBD1 on 5 matching bases. Trimming shortened V by 2 bases and J by 4 bases, and 11 bases separated the two germline ends. Looked up from germline, CDR1 is SGHVS and CDR2 is FNYEAQ. The CDR3 spans 14 residues. CDR3 sequence (DNA): TGTGCCAGCAGCTTAAGAGGACACCTAGAGACCCAGTACTTC. Encoded protein: CASSLRGHLETQYF.

The genes are TRBV5-4 and TRBJ2-3; D is tentatively TRBD1 or TRBD2 (5 bases each). The V and J ends lost 4 bases and 0 bases respectively, with 15 bases between them. Looked up from germline, CDR1 is SGHNT and CDR2 is YYREEE (reference sequence). This CDR3 has 16 amino acids. CDR3: CASSGDGRYSTDTQYF. In nucleotides, the CDR3 is TGTGCCAGCAGCGGGGACGGACGCTATAGCACAGATACGCAGTATTTT.

The count of this clone is one. The rearrangement joins TRBV28 to TRBJ2-5, with D possibly being TRBD1 (6 bases). The V gene lost 6 bases and the J gene lost 5 bases, with 13 bases spanning the gap. CDR1 MDHEN and CDR2 SYDVKM come from the germline V gene. CDR3 length equals 13 residues. CDR3 nucleotide sequence: TGTGCCAGCAGCCCAGGGGTTTTGGAGACCCAGTACTTC. Protein: CASSPGVLETQYF.

This rearrangement joins TRBV6-5 to TRBJ1-1, with TRBD1 as a possible D gene (5 bases). Germline-derived CDR1 and CDR2 are MNHEY and SVGAGI. The CDR3 length is 15 residues. Trimming stripped 8 bases from V and 3 bases from J, with 19 bases between. This CDR3 is CASFLSAGGDTEAFF. The CDR3 nucleotides are TGTGCCAGCTTTCTTTCAGCCGGGGGGGACACTGAAGCTTTCTTT.

The chain uses TRBV10-3 and TRBJ1-2; D unresolved. This CDR3 contains 15 residues. V was clipped by 0 bases and J by 8 bases, with 16 bases between them. CDR1 is ENHRY, CDR2 SYGVKD, per germline. CDR3 sequence reads: CAISESTVGGNGYTF. For the CDR3, the DNA is TGTGCCATCAGTGAGTCGACGGTCGGAGGGAACGGCTACACCTTC.

J is TRBJ2-7 and V is TRBV7-9; D not resolved. This CDR3 has 14 amino acids. V dropped 2 bases and J dropped 7 bases, with 15 bases sitting between them. CDR1 is SEHNR, CDR2 FQNEAQ, per germline (reference sequence). CDR3 DNA sequence: TGTGCCAGCAGCTTATTAGCAGGACCGCGGGAGCAGTACTTC. Protein: CASSLLAGPREQYF.

This clone was found once. The chain carries TRBV4-1 and TRBJ1-2; TRBD1 agrees at 9 bases. Germline V CDR1 and CDR2: MGHRA, YSYEKL. After removal of 7 bases from V and 2 bases from J, the junction contained 8 bases not matched to a gene. The CDR3 consists of 15 residues. Here the CDR3 reads CASNQDRGLNYGYTF. Written as DNA, the CDR3 is TGCGCCAGCAACCAGGACAGGGGCCTCAACTATGGCTACACCTTC.

The V call is TRBV2, the J call TRBJ1-1, with TRBD1 matching 9 bases. The CDR3 extends over 14 amino acids. Trimming took 5 bases from V and 5 from J; bases not matched to a gene: 6. Germline V gives CDR1 SNHLY, CDR2 FYNNEI. The CDR3 region is CASSSTGGTTEAFF. In nucleotides, the CDR3 is TGTGCCAGCAGTTCGACAGGGGGGACGACTGAAGCTTTCTTT.

The chain carries TRBV6-1 and TRBJ2-7; 9 nucleotides match TRBD1. This CDR3 has 13 amino acids. V was pared by 6 bases and J by 4 bases, with 4 bases of the junction left unmatched. Germline V gene data show CDR1 as MNHNS and CDR2 as SASEGT. The chain's CDR3 is CASSLGTGYEQYF. The DNA for the CDR3 is TGTGCCAGCAGCCTGGGGACAGGGTACGAGCAGTACTTC.

The chain links TRBV7-6 to TRBJ2-1, with 10 bases aligning to TRBD2. With V trimmed by 5 bases and J by 9 bases, 10 bases remained unmatched. This CDR3 has 15 residues. Germline CDR1 reads SGHVS; CDR2 reads FNYEAQ. CDR3 amino acids: CASSPGQREGTEQFF. The CDR3 nucleotides are TGTGCCAGCAGCCCCGGCCAGCGGGAGGGCACTGAGCAGTTCTTC.

The J gene is TRBJ2-1, the V gene TRBV7-6; 15 nucleotides agree with TRBD2. The trim removed 3 bases at V and 9 bases at J, leaving 3 bases unmatched. This CDR3 spans 15 amino acids. CDR1 and CDR2 from the germline V gene are SGHVS and FNYEAQ. CDR3 residues: CASSLGLAGGVEQFF. CDR3 coding DNA: TGTGCCAGCAGCTTGGGACTAGCGGGAGGTGTTGAGCAGTTCTTC.

Details on this clone: This same CDR3 is encoded by further DNA sequences in the sample. The chain recombines TRBV7-9 with TRBJ2-5; 8 nucleotides align to TRBD1. Germline V gene lookup returns CDR1 SEHNR and CDR2 FQNEAQ (reference sequence). This CDR3 comprises 14 residues. Unmatched junction bases numbered 2, after V lost 2 bases and J lost 3 bases. The CDR3 DNA is TGTGCCAGCAGCTTATCGACAGGGGAAGAGACCCAGTACTTC. Protein sequence: CASSLSTGEETQYF.

The V call is TRBV9, the J call TRBJ2-1; 10 positions agree with TRBD2. This CDR3 has 14 amino acids. J lost 3 bases, V lost 5 bases, and 2 bases had no gene match. Germline loops: CDR1 SGDLS, CDR2 YYNGEE. CDR3 region: CASSTSGNYNEQFF. CDR3 nucleotide sequence: TGTGCCAGCAGTACTAGCGGGAACTACAATGAGCAGTTCTTC.

About this clone: The sample has other DNA sequences that encode this CDR3 too. The J gene is TRBJ2-2, the V gene TRBV19; unclear D gene. The ends were cut back, 5 bases at V and 2 bases at J, with 3 bases in the middle. The V gene's germline CDR1 is LNHDA and CDR2 SQIVND (reference sequence). CDR3 length: 12 amino acids. The CDR3 DNA is TGTGCCAGTAGTCCAAACACCGGGGAGCTGTTTTTT. Its translation: CASSPNTGELFF.

The J gene is TRBJ1-2, the V gene TRBV9, with 7 positions matching TRBD1. Germline-derived CDR1 and CDR2 are SGDLS and YYNGEE. J gave up 8 bases and V 4 bases, and 11 bases lay outside the gene matches. This CDR3 is built from 14 residues. CDR3 sequence reads: CASSTLTGLRGYTF. DNA of the CDR3: TGTGCCAGCAGCACTTTGACAGGGTTGCGCGGCTACACCTTC.

V usage is TRBV28 and J usage is TRBJ1-1; 8 bases are shared with TRBD1. This CDR3 contains 14 residues. V shed 6 bases and J 2 bases; nucleotides not matched to a gene: 5. Looked up from germline, CDR1 is MDHEN and CDR2 is SYDVKM. The CDR3 loop reads CASRDRADNTEAFF. CDR3 in DNA: TGTGCCAGCAGGGACAGGGCCGACAACACTGAAGCTTTCTTT.

The CDR3 here is CAWTPWEGDTQYF. The CDR3 DNA reads as TGTGCCTGGACTCCTTGGGAGGGCGATACGCAGTATTTT. The chain employs TRBV30 and TRBJ2-3; TRBD2 agrees at 7 bases. V lost 4 bases to trimming and J lost 6 bases; unmatched junction nucleotides: 7. Germline V gives CDR1 GTSNPN, CDR2 SVGIG (reference sequence). The CDR3 covers 13 residues.

The chain has TRBV10-3 and TRBJ2-3, with D hard to call. V was shortened by 0 bases and J by 2 bases, with 15 bases between the two germline ends. This CDR3 is 17 amino acids long. CDR1 and CDR2 from the germline V gene are ENHRY and SYGVKD. The CDR3 DNA reads as TGTGCCATCAGTGAGTCGATATTCGGAGAAAACACAGATACGCAGTATTTT. This gives the protein CAISESIFGENTDTQYF.

This chain connects TRBV19 to TRBJ2-2; TRBD2 might be the D (6 bases). The V end was cut by 4 bases, the J end by 4 bases, with 10 bases between. CDR1 and CDR2 (germline): LNHDA, SQIVND (reference sequence). CDR3 length: 14 amino acids. The CDR3, as DNA: TGTGCCAGTAGTACGGGACTTAGCACCGGGGAGCTGTTTTTT. Its protein product is CASSTGLSTGELFF.

The V and J genes are TRBV5-1 and TRBJ2-1; TRBD2 aligns across 7 bases. The CDR3 loop spans 15 amino acids. The germline gives CDR1 SGHRS, CDR2 YFSETQ. V lost 4 bases and J lost 6; bases outside the gene matches: 10. The CDR3 nucleotides are TGCGCCAGCAGCCCGGGTTCTAGCGGAGTCAATGAGCAGTTCTTC. The encoded protein is CASSPGSSGVNEQFF.